The clone carrying this T cell receptor beta chain was observed many times. No antigen is known for it. This record comes from a study of T cells in Graves' hyperthyroidism and ophthalmopathy. Study findings and constraints: Progression to ophthalmopathy was predicted a median of 6.5 months early.

Amplification of TCR beta CDR3 regions used RNA as the template. TCR CDR3 regions were first amplified by RT-PCR with HTBI primers. TCRdb used MiXCR to reprocess the multiplex PCR reads, holding one entry per CDR3 protein. The sample lists around 300,000 distinct CDR3 sequences, 10% to 15% occurring once. The V gene lost 8 bases and the J gene lost 2 bases, with 18 bases spanning the gap. This CDR3 comprises 15 residues. Hyperthyroidism was newly diagnosed in patients aged 18 to 65 (duration under 2 months). Uncontrolled infections, other autoimmune diseases, pregnancy or lactation led to exclusion of patients. Clinical symptoms, serum thyroxine, TRAb, thyroid ultrasound and orbital computed tomography informed diagnoses.

The sequenced sample was blood. The J gene is TRBJ1-1, the V gene TRBV12-3 or TRBV12-4; a possible D gene is TRBD1 (5 bases). This TCR was recovered from a woman aged 25 to 39 with Graves' hyperthyroidism that later progressed to Graves' ophthalmopathy. CDR3 sequence (DNA): TGTGCCAGCCTGAATGGGGGGGTTTTCAACACTGAAGCTTTCTTT. This codes for CASLNGGVFNTEAFF.